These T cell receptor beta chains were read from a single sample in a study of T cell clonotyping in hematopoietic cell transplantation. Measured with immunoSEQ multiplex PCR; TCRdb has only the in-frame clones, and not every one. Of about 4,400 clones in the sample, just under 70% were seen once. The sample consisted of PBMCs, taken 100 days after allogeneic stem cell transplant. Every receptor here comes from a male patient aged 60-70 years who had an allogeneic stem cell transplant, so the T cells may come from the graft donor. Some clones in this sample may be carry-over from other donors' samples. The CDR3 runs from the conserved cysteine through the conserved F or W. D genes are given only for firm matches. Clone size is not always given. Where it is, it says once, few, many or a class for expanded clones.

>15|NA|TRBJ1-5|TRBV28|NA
CASSSMGLEDQPQHF
TGTGCCAGCAGTTCCATGGGTCTGGAGGATCAGCCCCAGCATTTT
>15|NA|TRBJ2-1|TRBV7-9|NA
CASSLSWGAHNEQFF
TGTGCCAGCAGCTTATCTTGGGGGGCCCACAATGAGCAGTTCTTC
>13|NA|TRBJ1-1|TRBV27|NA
CASSFGGNTEAFF
TGTGCCAGCAGTTTTGGGGGGAACACTGAAGCTTTCTTT
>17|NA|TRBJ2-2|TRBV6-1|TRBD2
CASSALAGGSNTGELFF
TGTGCCAGCAGTGCACTAGCGGGAGGCTCGAACACCGGGGAGCTGTTTTTT
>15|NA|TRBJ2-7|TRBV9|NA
CASSATMSDSYEQYF
TGTGCCAGCAGCGCGACAATGTCAGACTCCTACGAGCAGTACTTC
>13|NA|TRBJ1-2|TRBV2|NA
CASPDRGNYGYTF
TGTGCCAGCCCCGATCGGGGTAACTATGGCTACACCTTC
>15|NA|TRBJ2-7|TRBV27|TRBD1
CASSWGTGASYEQYF
TGTGCCAGCAGTTGGGGGACAGGCGCCTCCTACGAGCAGTACTTC
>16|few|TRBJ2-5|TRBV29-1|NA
CSVEDLEEKDQETQYF
TGCAGCGTTGAAGATCTGGAGGAGAAGGATCAAGAGACCCAGTACTTC
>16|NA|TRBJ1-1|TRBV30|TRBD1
CAWSGHSGQANTEAFF
TGTGCCTGGAGTGGGCATTCAGGACAGGCGAACACTGAAGCTTTCTTC
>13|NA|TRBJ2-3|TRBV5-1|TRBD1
CASSSGQQGMQYF
TGCGCCAGCAGCTCGGGACAGCAAGGGATGCAGTATTTT
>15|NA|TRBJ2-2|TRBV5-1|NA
CASSLYGSNTGELFF
TGCGCCAGCAGCTTGTACGGGTCGAACACCGGGGAGCTGTTTTTT
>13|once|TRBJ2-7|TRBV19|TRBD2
CASSRGRVAEQYF
TGTGCCAGTAGTCGCGGGAGGGTCGCCGAGCAGTACTTC
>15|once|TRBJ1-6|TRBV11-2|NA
CASSRDRGYNSPLHF
TGTGCCAGCAGCAGGGACCGGGGCTATAATTCACCCCTCCACTTT
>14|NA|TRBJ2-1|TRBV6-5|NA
CASSKLNSYNEQFF
TGTGCCAGCAGTAAACTGAACTCCTACAATGAGCAGTTCTTC
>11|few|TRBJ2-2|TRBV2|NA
CASKGTGEPFF
TGTGCCAGCAAGGGGACCGGGGAGCCGTTTTTT
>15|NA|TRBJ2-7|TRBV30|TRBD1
CAWSGGQGSFDEQYF
TGTGCCTGGAGTGGGGGACAGGGTTCTTTCGACGAGCAGTACTTC
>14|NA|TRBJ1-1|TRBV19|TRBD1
CASSMGQGYTEAFF
TGTGCCAGTAGTATGGGACAGGGTTACACTGAAGCTTTCTTT
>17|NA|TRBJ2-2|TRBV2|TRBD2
CASSEAQLAGVTGELFF
TGTGCCAGCAGTGAAGCGCAACTAGCGGGGGTGACCGGGGAGCTGTTTTTT
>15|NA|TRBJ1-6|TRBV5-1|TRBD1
CASSLGTGYNSPLHF
TGCGCCAGCAGCTTGGGGACAGGTTATAATTCACCCCTCCACTTT
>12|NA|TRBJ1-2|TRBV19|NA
CASTIGVYGYTF
TGTGCCAGTACCATAGGGGTATATGGCTACACCTTC
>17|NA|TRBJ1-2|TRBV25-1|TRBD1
CASSESGDGTGIYGYTF
TGTGCCAGCAGTGAATCTGGCGACGGGACAGGGATCTATGGCTACACCTTC
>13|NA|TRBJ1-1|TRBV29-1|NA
CSVVIGPGAEAFF
TGCAGCGTCGTAATCGGTCCGGGGGCTGAAGCTTTCTTT
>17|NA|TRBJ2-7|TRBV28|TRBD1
CASSLRGYYRGDYEQYF
TGTGCCAGCAGTCTTCGGGGCTATTACAGGGGGGACTACGAGCAGTACTTC
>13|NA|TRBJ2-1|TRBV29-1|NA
CSVDRGSYNEQFF
TGCAGCGTTGATCGGGGCTCCTACAATGAGCAGTTCTTC
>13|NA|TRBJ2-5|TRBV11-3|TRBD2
CASSATSVETQYF
TGTGCCAGCAGCGCTACTAGCGTAGAGACCCAGTACTTC
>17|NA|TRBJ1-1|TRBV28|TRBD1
CASSLMRDRALNTEAFF
TGTGCCAGCAGCCTTATGCGGGACAGGGCATTGAACACTGAAGCTTTCTTT